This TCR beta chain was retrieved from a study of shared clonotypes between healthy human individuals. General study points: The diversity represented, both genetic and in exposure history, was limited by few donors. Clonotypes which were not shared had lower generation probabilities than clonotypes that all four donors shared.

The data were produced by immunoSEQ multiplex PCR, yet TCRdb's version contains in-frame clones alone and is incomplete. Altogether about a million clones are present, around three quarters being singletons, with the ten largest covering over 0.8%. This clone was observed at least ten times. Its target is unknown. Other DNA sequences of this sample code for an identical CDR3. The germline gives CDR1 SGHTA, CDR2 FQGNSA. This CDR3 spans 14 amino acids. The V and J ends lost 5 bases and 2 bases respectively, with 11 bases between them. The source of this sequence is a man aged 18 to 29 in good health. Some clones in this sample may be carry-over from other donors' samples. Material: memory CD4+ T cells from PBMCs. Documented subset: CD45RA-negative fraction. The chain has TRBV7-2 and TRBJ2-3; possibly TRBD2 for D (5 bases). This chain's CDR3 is CASSLALATDTQYF. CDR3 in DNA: TGTGCCAGCAGCCTCGCCCTAGCCACAGATACGCAGTATTTT.